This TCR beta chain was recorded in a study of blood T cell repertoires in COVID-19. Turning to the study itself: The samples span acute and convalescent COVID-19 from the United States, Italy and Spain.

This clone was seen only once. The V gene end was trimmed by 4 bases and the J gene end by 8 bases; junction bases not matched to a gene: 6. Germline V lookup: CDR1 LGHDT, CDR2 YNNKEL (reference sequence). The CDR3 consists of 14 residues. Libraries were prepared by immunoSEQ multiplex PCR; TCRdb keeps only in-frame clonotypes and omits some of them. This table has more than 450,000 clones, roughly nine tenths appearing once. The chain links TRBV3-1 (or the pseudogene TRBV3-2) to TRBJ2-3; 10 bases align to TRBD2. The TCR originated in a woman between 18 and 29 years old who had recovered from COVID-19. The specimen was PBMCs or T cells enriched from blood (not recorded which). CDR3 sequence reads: CASSPSGGGGTQYF. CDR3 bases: TGTGCCAGCAGCCCTAGCGGGGGTGGGGGTACGCAGTATTTT.